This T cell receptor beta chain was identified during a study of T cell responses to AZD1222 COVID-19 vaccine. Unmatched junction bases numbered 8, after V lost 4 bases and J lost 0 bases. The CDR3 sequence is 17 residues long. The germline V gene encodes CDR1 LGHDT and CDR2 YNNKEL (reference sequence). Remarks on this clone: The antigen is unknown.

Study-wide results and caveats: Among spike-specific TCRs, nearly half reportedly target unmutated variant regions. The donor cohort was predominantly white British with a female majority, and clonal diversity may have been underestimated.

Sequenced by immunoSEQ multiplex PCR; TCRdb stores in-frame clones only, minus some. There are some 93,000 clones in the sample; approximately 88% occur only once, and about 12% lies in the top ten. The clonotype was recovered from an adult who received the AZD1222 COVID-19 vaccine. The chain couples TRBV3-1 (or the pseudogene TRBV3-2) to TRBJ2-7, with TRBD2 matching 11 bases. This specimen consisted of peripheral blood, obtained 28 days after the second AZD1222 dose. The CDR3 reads CASSPLASGRTSYEQYF. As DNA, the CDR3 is TGTGCCAGCAGCCCCCTGGCTAGCGGGAGGACCTCCTACGAGCAGTACTTC.